This T cell receptor beta chain comes out of a study of T cells after yellow fever vaccination. Germline CDR1 LGHNA, CDR2 YNFKEQ. Deletions cut 0 bases from V and 4 bases from J, with 13 bases between. CDR3 length: 16 residues. Template switching with 5'RACE generated the TCR cDNA and added a universal primer site and UMIs. TCRdb re-derived calls from the 5' RACE reads in MiXCR, one entry per CDR3 protein. The repertoire includes approximately 350,000 distinct CDR3 sequences, around 10% of them detected once, and more than 15% sits in the top ten. The sample holds a few counts of this clonotype. The sequencing used PBMCs, collected on the day of the first yellow fever vaccination. The chain employs TRBV4-2 and TRBJ2-1; D may correspond to TRBD1 or TRBD2 (5 bases each). The receptor comes from a man younger than 35 who received the YFV17D yellow fever vaccine. CDR3 loop: CASSQEVAGTYNEQFF. In DNA, the CDR3 is TGTGCCAGCAGCCAAGAGGTGGCAGGGACGTACAATGAGCAGTTCTTC.